What follows describes a single TCR beta chain. The table lists this clonotype with many counts. It has no known antigen specificity. Within one base of it there is no much larger clone, and no base qualities were kept. Preparation of the library involved multiplex PCR. These reads were obtained on an Illumina HiSeq 4000. TCR beta libraries were built with iRepertoire HTBI primers and Arm-PCR amplification of CDR3 regions. Gel purification was performed on PCR products prior to sequencing. The authors' pipeline ran thus. A total of under 80 TRBV and under 15 TRBJ segments were identified across samples and were used for gene usage analysis of CDR3 amino acid clonotypes. Filtered high-quality paired reads were merged into contigs using COPE and FqMerger. BLAST was used to align contigs to the IMGT TRBV, TRBD and TRBJ reference genes, and CDR3 was defined following IMGT. Clonotypes above 0.1% frequency were classified as highly expanded clones. Shannon entropy served as the measure of repertoire diversity, while the Gini coefficient captured V-J evenness. Clonotypes shared by more than one individual were considered public. The public sequencing data were trimmed at Q25 with fastp and processed into clonotypes with MiXCR by TCRdb, which kept only in-frame beta chains. Rows with a matching CDR3 protein are joined into one entry that keeps the most common DNA and genes. The V and J calls follow TCRdb's processing rather than the paper's. For this sample the table gives roughly 300,000 distinct CDR3 sequences, of which about 20% were detected only once. 25% to 35% of the sample is held by the ten biggest clonotypes.

The time point tag for this specimen amounts to: persistent/refractory GD, antithyroid drugs over 5 years with positive TRAb. For both TCR sequencing and RNA sequencing, RNA was extracted from PBMCs using TRIzol. The diagnosis of Graves' disease was made according to American Thyroid Association guidelines. Patients for the study were recruited at an endocrinology department in Xi'an, China. Each patient gave approximately 9.7 milliliters of peripheral blood, collected in an EDTA anticoagulant tube. Ficoll Paque Plus density gradient separation was used to isolate PBMCs, and no further T cell sorting was done. An Agilent 2100 Bioanalyzer and agarose gel were used to check RNA quality, while a NanoDrop 2000 measured RNA concentration. The sample comes from a study of regulatory T cells in long-lasting Graves disease (dated by TCRdb to 2020 to 2022). Broadly, across the study: Persistent Graves' disease was defined as persistently positive TSH receptor autoantibodies together with antithyroid drug treatment for over 5 years. Patients with persistent Graves' disease were compared with patients with newly diagnosed Graves' disease using TCR sequencing and RNA sequencing of peripheral blood. The study was conducted in China and was registered as a clinical trial. A total of about 35 samples underwent TCR sequencing, from about 13 patients with persistent Graves' disease and approximately 20 patients with newly diagnosed Graves' disease. In the clinical cohort, patients with persistent Graves' disease had used antithyroid drugs for an average of roughly 10 years.

Including the terminal cysteine and phenylalanine, the CDR3 comprises 20 residues. The only DNA kept is the CDR3, 60 bases in frame from the first base. Looking up the germline V gene yields CDR1 SGHTA and CDR2 FQGNSA. Trimming costs V 2 bases and J 2 bases, and their ends lie 27 bases apart. What the study reported, not specific to this receptor: Only the TCR beta chain was sequenced and analyzed. Only peripheral blood was studied, because thyroid tissue, the primary lesion, was inaccessible. More public clonotypes were shared among persistent patients (around 3,000) than among newly diagnosed patients (under 1,000). Preferential use of TRBV28, TRBJ1-2 and TRBJ2-5 was observed in persistent disease, whereas TRBV20-1 and TRBJ2-1 were favored in newly diagnosed disease. The small sample size was acknowledged by the authors as a limitation that may reduce accuracy. Persistent Graves' disease patients showed lower TCR Shannon entropy and fewer highly expanded clones than newly diagnosed patients, suggesting clonal expansion.

Here the chain combines TRBV7-2 and TRBJ2-5; no D segment can be confidently identified. This receptor was identified in a female donor with Graves disease. The sample in question was peripheral blood mononuclear cells (PBMCs), obtained when the disease was refractory, from a patient treated with antithyroid drugs. The CDR3 protein is CASSLTSAIQNSLHQETQYF. DNA sequence: TGTGCCAGCAGCTTAACATCCGCTATACAGAACAGCCTTCATCAAGAGACCCAGTACTTC.